The clone carrying this T cell receptor beta chain was detected many times. Its target is unknown. The data stem from a study of T cells in Graves' hyperthyroidism and ophthalmopathy. Source material for PBMCs was less than 12 ml fresh peripheral blood. General study points: Stable hyperthyroidism was separated from ophthalmopathy by a model based on 13 V-J features.

This CDR3 spans 17 amino acids. Germline CDR1 is MDHEN and CDR2 is SYDVKM. V was clipped by 5 bases and J by 6 bases; unmatched bases: 9. Regions amplified from RNA transcripts were the TCR beta CDR3 regions. TCR CDR3 underwent first-round RT-PCR with the HTBI primer set. From the multiplex PCR reads, TCRdb called clonotypes with MiXCR, one entry per CDR3 protein. The sample lists 550,000 to 800,000 distinct CDR3 sequences; 15% to 20% were seen once. The TCR comes from a man aged 45-65 years with Graves' hyperthyroidism. The rearrangement uses TRBV28 and TRBJ2-2; 13 nucleotides agree with TRBD2. The sequenced sample was blood. CDR3 DNA: TGTGCCAGCAGTCTTCCGGGACTAGCGGGAATACCCGGGGAGCTGTTTTTT. Amino acid sequence: CASSLPGLAGIPGELFF.